The source of this T cell receptor (beta chain) is a study of post-analysis software for immune sequencing data (dated by TCRdb to between 2014 and 2017). Study-level background: Disease courses on record covered relapsing-remitting, secondary progressive and progressive-relapsing multiple sclerosis, though some patients had no subtype annotation. The patient repertoires were compared against approximately ten previously published healthy control repertoires obtained from donors aged 6 to 25 years. A subset of samples was prepared in parallel using single-end sample barcoding, then pooled and co-amplified after Illumina adapter ligation.

TCR beta repertoires were profiled from peripheral blood of approximately 13 young patients with multiple sclerosis to demonstrate the VDJtools post-analysis software. The multiple sclerosis patients were children and adolescents between about 6 and 16 years of age. The library was produced with PCR. The run used an Illumina HiSeq 2500. Unique molecular identifiers were incorporated into TCR beta cDNA libraries to reduce PCR and sequencing biases. Every 1 to 10 million input T cells yielded 500,000 or so cDNA molecules, meaning each molecule approximated one T cell. The patient libraries were prepared and sequenced using the same protocol as the earlier healthy control dataset. Samples belonging to the same batch were prepared together, multiplexed and sequenced on a shared HiSeq lane. The authors processed their data as follows. Raw barcoded reads were processed with MIGEC, discarding single-read molecular identifier groups before consensus assembly and CDR3 extraction. VDJtools was used for post-analysis of the clonotype tables, with diversity normalized by down-sampling every dataset to the smallest sample size. In repertoire overlap clustering, CDR3 amino acid sequences, but not nucleotide sequences, were matched to correct batch-related cross-sample contamination. TCRdb cleaned the public reads at Q25 with fastp, built clones with MiXCR and kept in-frame beta chains. Identical CDR3 protein sequences are pooled into one entry, listed with their most common genes and DNA. The V and J calls and clone size come from TCRdb's table, not from the authors' own analysis. In all, the sample holds roughly 200,000 distinct CDR3 sequences, and 25% to 35% of those were seen once. The top ten constitute roughly 3.4% of the sample.

The sample holds a few counts of this clonotype. Which antigen it targets is not known. One base away there is no much larger clone; base qualities are not given. Study-wide conclusions, independent of this receptor: The control group was slightly older than the multiple sclerosis patient group. Compared with controls, multiple sclerosis patients had significantly lower normalized Chao1 diversity, a finding suggesting substantial peripheral T-cell clonal expansion. Direct clustering with F measure showed strong co-clustering of samples prepared in the same batch, prompting a batch-effect correction. Patients showed significantly higher frequencies than controls for a handful of TRBV segments, among them TRBV5-6, TRBV5-1 and TRBV20-1.

Reading the germline V gene gives CDR1 MNHNS and CDR2 SASEGT. The CDR3 numbers 15 residues from cysteine through phenylalanine. Solely the CDR3 DNA is kept, with 45 bases framed from the first base. The junction shows trimming of 6 bases on V and 7 bases on J, and the gene matches do not reach 7 bases of it. The chain was built from TRBV6-1 and TRBJ2-1; TRBD2 aligns with 12 central bases. Sequences were obtained from blood. The receptor was isolated from a girl aged 2-17 years with multiple sclerosis. The sequence in DNA is TGTGCCAGCAGGACCGGGACTAGCGGGTTGAATGAGCAGTTCTTC. Translated, this gives CASRTGTSGLNEQFF.